A single sample gave rise to the 8 T cell receptor beta chains below, sequenced in a study of blood T cell repertoires in COVID-19. Produced via immunoSEQ multiplex PCR; TCRdb's table is partial and in-frame only. The sample lists under 350,000 clones; 65% to 90% were seen once. The sequenced sample was PBMCs or T cells enriched from blood (not recorded which). The receptors originated from a woman aged 40 to 50 with acute COVID-19.

V gene TRBV6-2 or TRBV6-3 combines with J gene TRBJ2-5; TRBD1 matches at 8 bases. After removal of 4 bases from V and 5 bases from J, the junction contained 0 bases not matched to a gene. The V gene's germline CDR1 is MNHEY and CDR2 SVGEGT. The CDR3 is 12 amino acids. In DNA, the CDR3 is TGTGCCAGCAGTTGGGACAGGGAGACCCAGTACTTC. Its protein product is CASSWDRETQYF.

This chain connects TRBV9 to TRBJ1-3; D unresolved. CDR1 and CDR2 from the germline V gene are SGDLS and YYNGEE. The CDR3 sequence is 17 residues long. V gave up 4 bases and J gave up 3 bases, with 20 bases separating them. The CDR3 protein is CASSPGQSFQGGNTIYF. The CDR3 DNA reads TGTGCCAGCAGCCCAGGCCAATCCTTTCAAGGTGGAAACACCATATATTTT.

The V and J genes are TRBV15 and TRBJ2-7; D gene ambiguous. The V end was cut by 0 bases, the J end by 2 bases, with 8 bases between. This CDR3 is 14 amino acids long. The germline V gene encodes CDR1 LNHNV and CDR2 YYDKDF (reference sequence). The CDR3 region has the DNA TGTGCCACCAGCAGAGATCATACGGCCTACGAGCAGTACTTC. Its protein product is CATSRDHTAYEQYF. Supplemented by reference TRBV15 and TRBJ2-7, the full variable domain reads DAMVIQNPRYQVTQFGKPVTLSCSQTLNHNVMYWYQQKSSQAPKLLFHYYDKDFNNEADTPDNFQSRRPNTSFCFLDIRSPGLGDTAMYLCATSRDHTAYEQYFGPGTRLTVT.

The chain carries TRBV19 and TRBJ1-2, with TRBD1 matching over 8 bases. The CDR3 is made up of 13 amino acids. Germline CDR1 is LNHDA and CDR2 is SQIVND (reference sequence). The V segment lost 9 bases and the J segment 6 bases; nucleotides outside the gene matches: 9. The CDR3 bases are TGTGCCAGCCGGGACAGGCCCTATGATGGCTACACCTTC. Amino acids: CASRDRPYDGYTF.

The V and J genes are TRBV16 and TRBJ1-5, with D uncertain. The CDR3 consists of 18 residues. The germline V gene encodes CDR1 KGHSY and CDR2 FQNENV. V gave up 2 bases and J gave up 0 bases, with 17 bases separating them. The DNA of the CDR3 is TGTGCCAGCAGCCAAAAAACGCCGGCTCACTATAGCAATCAGCCCCAGCATTTT. Its translation: CASSQKTPAHYSNQPQHF.

V gene TRBV5-1 combines with J gene TRBJ2-2; perhaps TRBD2 as D (6 bases). V lost 2 bases to trimming and J lost 5 bases, with 19 bases between them. The CDR3 has 17 residues. Germline values: CDR1 SGHRS, CDR2 YFSETQ. CDR3 sequence: CASSFPLGGKGTGELFF. CDR3 in DNA: TGCGCCAGCAGCTTCCCCCTTGGAGGGAAGGGGACCGGGGAGCTGTTTTTT.

V and J are TRBV5-1 and TRBJ1-1; TRBD1 might be the D (6 bases). The germline gives CDR1 SGHRS, CDR2 YFSETQ. V was clipped by 7 bases and J by 1 base, with 11 bases between them. This CDR3 has 13 residues. CDR3 amino acids: CASGQTENTEAFF. CDR3 in DNA: TGCGCCAGCGGACAGACAGAGAACACTGAAGCTTTCTTT.

The rearrangement links TRBV7-9 to TRBJ2-7; perhaps TRBD1 as D (5 bases). Germline CDR1 is SEHNR and CDR2 is FQNEAQ (reference sequence). The V end was cut by 5 bases, the J end by 2 bases, with 19 bases between. The CDR3 totals 16 residues. The CDR3 nucleotides read TGTGCCAGCAGCCTCGAGTCGGGTTTAGGGGCCTACGAGCAGTACTTC. Its protein product is CASSLESGLGAYEQYF.